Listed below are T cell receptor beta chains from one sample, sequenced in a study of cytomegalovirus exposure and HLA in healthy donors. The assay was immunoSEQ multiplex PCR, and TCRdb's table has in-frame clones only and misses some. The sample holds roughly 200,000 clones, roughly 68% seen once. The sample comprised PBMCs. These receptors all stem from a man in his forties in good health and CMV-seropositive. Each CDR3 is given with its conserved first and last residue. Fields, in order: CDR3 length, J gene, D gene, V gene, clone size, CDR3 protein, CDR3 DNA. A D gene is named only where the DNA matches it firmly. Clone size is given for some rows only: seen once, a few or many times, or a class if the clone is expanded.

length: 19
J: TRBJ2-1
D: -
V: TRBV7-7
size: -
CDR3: CASSYGWQRGPSFHNEQFF
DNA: TGTGCCAGCAGCTACGGTTGGCAAAGGGGCCCGTCGTTCCACAATGAGCAGTTCTTC

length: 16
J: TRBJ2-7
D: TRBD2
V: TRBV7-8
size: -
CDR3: CASWGSREGPSYEQYF
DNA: TGTGCCAGCTGGGGATCTCGGGAGGGGCCAAGCTACGAGCAGTACTTC

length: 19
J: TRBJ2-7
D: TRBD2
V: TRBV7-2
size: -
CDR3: CASSLGPGTSGGDSYEQYF
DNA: TGTGCCAGCAGCCTCGGACCCGGGACTAGCGGGGGGGATTCCTACGAGCAGTACTTC

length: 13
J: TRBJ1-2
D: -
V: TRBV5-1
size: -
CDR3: CASSFQGNYGYTF
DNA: TGCGCCAGCAGCTTCCAGGGTAACTATGGCTACACCTTC

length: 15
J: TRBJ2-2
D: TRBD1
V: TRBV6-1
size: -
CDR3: CASSTGAPNTGELFF
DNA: TGTGCCAGCAGTACAGGGGCACCGAACACCGGGGAGCTGTTTTTT

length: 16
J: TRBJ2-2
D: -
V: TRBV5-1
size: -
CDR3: CASSQGSGGQVGELFF
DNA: TGCGCCAGCTCTCAAGGGTCCGGGGGGCAGGTCGGGGAGCTGTTTTTT

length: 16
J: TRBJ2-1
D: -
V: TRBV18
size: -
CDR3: CASSPPGGATGNEQFF
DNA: TGTGCCAGCTCACCACCGGGCGGGGCAACGGGAAATGAGCAGTTCTTC

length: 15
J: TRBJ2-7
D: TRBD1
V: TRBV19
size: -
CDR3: CASSRDRALIYEQYF
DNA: TGTGCCAGTAGTAGGGACAGGGCGTTAATATACGAGCAGTACTTC

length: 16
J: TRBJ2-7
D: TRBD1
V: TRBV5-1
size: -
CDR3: CASSLSSRTGSYEQYF
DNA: TGCGCCAGCAGTTTGAGTAGCCGGACAGGGTCCTACGAGCAGTACTTC

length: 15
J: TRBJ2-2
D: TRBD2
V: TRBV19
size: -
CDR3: CASSVWGGNTGELFF
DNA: TGTGCCAGTAGTGTTTGGGGGGGGAACACCGGGGAGCTGTTTTTT

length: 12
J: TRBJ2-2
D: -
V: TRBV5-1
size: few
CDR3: CASSERGRELFF
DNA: TGCGCCAGCAGCGAAAGGGGCCGGGAGCTGTTTTTT

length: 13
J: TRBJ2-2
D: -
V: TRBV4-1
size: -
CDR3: CASSQRGGGELFF
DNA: TGCGCCAGCAGCCAGAGGGGAGGCGGGGAGCTGTTTTTT

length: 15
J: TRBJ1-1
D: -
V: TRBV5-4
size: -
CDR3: CASSMGATANTEAFF
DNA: TGTGCCAGCAGCATGGGAGCAACAGCGAACACTGAAGCTTTCTTT

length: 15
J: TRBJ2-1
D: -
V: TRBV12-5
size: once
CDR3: CASGLRSGQYNEQFF
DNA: TGTGCTAGTGGTTTACGAAGCGGACAGTACAATGAGCAGTTCTTC

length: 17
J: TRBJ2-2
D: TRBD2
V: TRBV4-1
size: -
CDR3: CASSHAAGSGGTGELFF
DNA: TGCGCCAGCAGCCACGCCGCAGGTAGCGGGGGGACCGGGGAGCTGTTTTTT

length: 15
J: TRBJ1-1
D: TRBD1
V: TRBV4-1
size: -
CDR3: CASSQGQGMNTEAFF
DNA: TGCGCCAGCAGCCAAGGACAGGGGATGAACACTGAAGCTTTCTTT

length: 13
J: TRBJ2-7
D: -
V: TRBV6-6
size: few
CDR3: CASRTGSSYEQYF
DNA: TGTGCCAGCAGAACAGGGAGCTCCTACGAGCAGTACTTC

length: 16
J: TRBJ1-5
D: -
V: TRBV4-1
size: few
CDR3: CASSQVGGGVNQPQHF
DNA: TGCGCCAGCAGCCAAGTTGGGGGGGGCGTCAATCAGCCCCAGCATTTT

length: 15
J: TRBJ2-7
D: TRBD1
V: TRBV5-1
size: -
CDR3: CASSLRGTGVYEQYF
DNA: TGCGCCAGCAGCTTGAGAGGGACAGGGGTCTACGAGCAGTACTTC

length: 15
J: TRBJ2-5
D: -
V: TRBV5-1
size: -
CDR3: CASSLDVGQWETQYF
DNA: TGCGCCAGCAGCTTGGATGTAGGACAGTGGGAGACCCAGTACTTC

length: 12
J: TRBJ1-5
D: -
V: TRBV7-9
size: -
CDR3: CASSENNQPQHF
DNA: TGTGCCAGCAGCGAGAACAATCAGCCCCAGCATTTT

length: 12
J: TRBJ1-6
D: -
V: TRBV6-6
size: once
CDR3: CASSVGGAGLHF
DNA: TGTGCCAGCAGCGTGGGAGGGGCAGGCCTCCACTTT

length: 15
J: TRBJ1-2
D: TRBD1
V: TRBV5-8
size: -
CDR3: CASSLADRGSYGYTF
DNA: TGTGCCAGCAGCTTGGCGGACAGGGGTTCCTATGGCTACACCTTC

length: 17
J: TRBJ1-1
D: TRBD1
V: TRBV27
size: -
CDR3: CASSLLKLRQGATEAFF
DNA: TGTGCCAGCAGTTTATTGAAATTACGACAGGGGGCCACTGAAGCTTTCTTT

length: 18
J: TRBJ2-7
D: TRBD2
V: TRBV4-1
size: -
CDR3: CASSQFPGGAQPLRIQYF
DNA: TGCGCCAGCAGCCAGTTCCCCGGGGGGGCCCAACCCTTGCGGATTCAGTACTTC

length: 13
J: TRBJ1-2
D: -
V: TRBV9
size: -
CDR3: CASSPDGGGGYTF
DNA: TGTGCCAGCAGCCCAGACGGGGGAGGTGGCTACACCTTC

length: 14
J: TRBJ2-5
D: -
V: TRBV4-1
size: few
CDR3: CASSQVSREETQYF
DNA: TGCGCCAGCAGCCAAGTAAGCAGGGAAGAGACCCAGTACTTC

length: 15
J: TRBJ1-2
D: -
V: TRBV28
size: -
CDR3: CASSLLEAPGYGYTF
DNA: TGTGCCAGCAGTTTACTTGAGGCCCCCGGGTATGGCTACACCTTC

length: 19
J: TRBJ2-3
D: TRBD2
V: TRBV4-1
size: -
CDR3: CASSQLGVYTSGDTDTQYF
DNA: TGCGCCAGCAGCCAATTGGGGGTATATACTAGCGGGGACACAGATACGCAGTATTTT

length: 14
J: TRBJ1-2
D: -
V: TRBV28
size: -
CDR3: CASSQQGLGYGYTF
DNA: TGTGCCAGCAGTCAACAGGGCTTGGGCTATGGCTACACCTTC

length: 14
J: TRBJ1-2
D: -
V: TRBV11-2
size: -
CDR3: CASSLAGGGYGYTF
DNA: TGTGCCAGCAGCTTAGCGGGGGGTGGCTATGGCTACACCTTC

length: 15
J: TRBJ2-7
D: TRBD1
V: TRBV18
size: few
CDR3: CASSPGQGISYEQYF
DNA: TGTGCCAGCTCACCTGGACAGGGGATAAGCTACGAGCAGTACTTC

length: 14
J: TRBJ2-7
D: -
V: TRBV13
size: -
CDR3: CASSLGSRSYEQYF
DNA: TGTGCCAGCAGCTTAGGTTCCCGTTCCTACGAGCAGTACTTC

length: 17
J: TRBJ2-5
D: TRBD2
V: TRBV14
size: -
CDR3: CASSHWTSGGARETQYF
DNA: TGTGCCAGCAGCCATTGGACTAGCGGGGGGGCGCGAGAGACCCAGTACTTC

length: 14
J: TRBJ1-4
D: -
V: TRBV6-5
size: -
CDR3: CASSYSPGNEKLFF
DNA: TGTGCCAGCAGTTACTCCCCGGGTAATGAAAAACTGTTTTTT

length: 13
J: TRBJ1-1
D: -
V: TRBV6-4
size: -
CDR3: CASSLDRNTEAFF
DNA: TGTGCCAGCAGTCTGGACAGGAACACTGAAGCTTTCTTT

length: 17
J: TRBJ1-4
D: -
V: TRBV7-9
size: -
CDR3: CASTSVRPAGNNEKLFF
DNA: TGTGCCAGCACCTCAGTACGACCTGCCGGGAATAATGAAAAACTGTTTTTT

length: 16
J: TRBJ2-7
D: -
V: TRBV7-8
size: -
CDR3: CASSPTGRASSYERYF
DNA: TGTGCCAGCAGTCCCACAGGGAGAGCCTCCTCCTACGAGCGGTACTTC

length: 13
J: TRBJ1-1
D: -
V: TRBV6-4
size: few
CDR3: CASRADREGEAFF
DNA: TGTGCCAGCAGGGCTGACCGGGAGGGGGAAGCTTTCTTT

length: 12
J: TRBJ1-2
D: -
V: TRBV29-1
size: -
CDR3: CSVEDGVGGPNF
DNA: TGCAGCGTTGAAGATGGCGTGGGGGGGCCTAACTTC

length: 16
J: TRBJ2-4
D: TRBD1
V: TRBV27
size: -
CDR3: CASSSDSGTGRSIQYF
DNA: TGTGCCAGCAGTTCGGATTCCGGGACAGGGCGATCCATTCAGTACTTC

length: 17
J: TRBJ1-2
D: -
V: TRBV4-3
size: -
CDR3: CASSQRYQGPTPYGYTF
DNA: TGCGCCAGCAGCCAAAGATATCAGGGGCCCACTCCCTATGGCTACACCTTC

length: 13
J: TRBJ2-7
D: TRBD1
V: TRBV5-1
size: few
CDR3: CASSLGGQGEQYF
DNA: TGCGCCAGCAGCTTGGGCGGACAGGGGGAGCAGTACTTC

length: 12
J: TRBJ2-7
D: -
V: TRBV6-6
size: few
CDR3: CASSSGSYEQYF
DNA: TGTGCCAGCAGTTCGGGGTCCTACGAGCAGTACTTC

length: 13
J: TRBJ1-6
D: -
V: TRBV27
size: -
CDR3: CASSPRENSPLHF
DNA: TGTGCCAGCAGTCCGAGGGAGAATTCACCCCTCCACTTT

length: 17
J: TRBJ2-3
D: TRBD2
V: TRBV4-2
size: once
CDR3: CASSQESSGVITDTQYF
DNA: TGTGCCAGCAGCCAAGAATCTAGCGGGGTGATCACAGATACGCAGTATTTT

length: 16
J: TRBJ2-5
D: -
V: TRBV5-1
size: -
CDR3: CASSLQLGRGGETQYF
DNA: TGCGCCAGCAGTTTACAATTAGGAAGGGGAGGAGAGACCCAGTACTTC

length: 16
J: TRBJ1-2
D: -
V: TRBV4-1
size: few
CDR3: CASSPERGSHMDGYTF
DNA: TGCGCCAGCAGCCCAGAGCGGGGCTCCCACATGGACGGCTACACCTTC

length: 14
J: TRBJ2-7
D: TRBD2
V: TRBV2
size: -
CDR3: CANRLAGGPYEQYF
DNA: TGTGCCAACAGACTAGCGGGGGGACCATACGAGCAGTACTTC

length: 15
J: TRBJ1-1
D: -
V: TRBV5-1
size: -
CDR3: CASSLARGAGTEAFF
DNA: TGCGCCAGCAGCTTGGCCCGGGGGGCTGGGACTGAAGCTTTCTTT

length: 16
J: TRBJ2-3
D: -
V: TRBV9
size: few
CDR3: CASSATWAGAKDTQYF
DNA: TGTGCCAGCAGCGCCACTTGGGCAGGGGCGAAAGATACGCAGTATTTT

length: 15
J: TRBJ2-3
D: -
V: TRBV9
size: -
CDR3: CASSSDGASTDTQYF
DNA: TGTGCCAGCAGCAGCGACGGAGCTAGCACAGATACGCAGTATTTT